This T cell receptor gamma chain was captured by sequencing in a study of gamma delta lymphoproliferative disorders and STAT genes. TCRdb reanalysed the multiplex PCR reads with CATT. In the table there are about 840 gamma-chain clones, roughly 30% of which are singletons. Genomic DNA from isolated PBMCs served as the sequencing template. This clone is labeled as large (0.1 to 1%). Different DNA sequences within this sample yield the same CDR3. CDR3 length: 16 amino acids. The ends lost 8 bases at V and 3 bases at J; junction bases unmatched: 13. The rearrangement uses TRGV10 and TRGJP1. The J gene, not given by TCRdb, was assigned here from a germline match of the nucleotide sequence. TRGV10 counts as an open reading frame of uncertain function. The sample comprised blood. This sequence originates from a human donor in good health. CDR3 sequence reads: CAAWDPRTSTGWFKIF. The CDR3 bases are TGTGCTGCGTGGGACCCCCGCACTTCCACTGGTTGGTTCAAGATATTT.